This TCR beta chain was identified in a study of T cell responses to AZD1222 COVID-19 vaccine. About the research overall: The study pooled second doses at about 4 or about 12 weeks.

The germline V gene has CDR1 SGHTA and CDR2 FQGNSA. The CDR3 runs to 17 residues. The J segment lost 2 bases and the V segment lost 3 bases, leaving 7 bases of the junction unmatched. Clones were read by immunoSEQ multiplex PCR, and TCRdb kept only the in-frame ones, dropping some. The sample has about 160,000 clones; 90% to 95% are singletons. The source material was peripheral blood, sampled on day 0 of AZD1222 vaccination. This receptor was taken from an adult in good health. The V and J genes are TRBV7-2 and TRBJ1-2; 12 positions match TRBD1. CDR3 nucleotide sequence: TGTGCCAGCAGCTTCTCGGGACAGGGGGCGCAGAACTATGGCTACACCTTC. Amino acids: CASSFSGQGAQNYGYTF.